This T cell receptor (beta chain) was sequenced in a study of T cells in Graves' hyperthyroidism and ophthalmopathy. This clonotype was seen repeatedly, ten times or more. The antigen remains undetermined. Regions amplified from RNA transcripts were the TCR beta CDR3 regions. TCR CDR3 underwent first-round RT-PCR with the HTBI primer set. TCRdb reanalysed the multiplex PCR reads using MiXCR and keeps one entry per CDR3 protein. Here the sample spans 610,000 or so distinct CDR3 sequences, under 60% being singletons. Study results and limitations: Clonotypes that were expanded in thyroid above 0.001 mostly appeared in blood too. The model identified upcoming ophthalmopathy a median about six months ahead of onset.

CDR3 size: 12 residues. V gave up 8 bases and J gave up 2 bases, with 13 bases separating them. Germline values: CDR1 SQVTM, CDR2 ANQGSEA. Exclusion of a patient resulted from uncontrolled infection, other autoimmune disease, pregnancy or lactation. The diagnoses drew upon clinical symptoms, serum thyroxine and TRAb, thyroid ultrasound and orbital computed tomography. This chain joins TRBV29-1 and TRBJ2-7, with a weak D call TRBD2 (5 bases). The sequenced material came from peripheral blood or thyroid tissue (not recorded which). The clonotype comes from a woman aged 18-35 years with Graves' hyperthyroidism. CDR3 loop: CSFRDDTYEQYF. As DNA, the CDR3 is TGCAGCTTTCGGGATGATACCTACGAGCAGTACTTC.